Below, 3 T cell receptor beta chains from the same sample are listed, as sequenced in a study of blood T cell repertoires in COVID-19. Profiled with immunoSEQ multiplex PCR; TCRdb holds only in-frame clones, not every one. In the table there are around 480,000 clones, approximately 90% of which are singletons. Sample: PBMCs or T cells enriched from blood (not recorded which). The receptors derive from a young woman who had recovered from COVID-19.

V gene TRBV24-1 combines with J gene TRBJ2-1, with 12 bases lining up with TRBD2. Germline V gene data show CDR1 as KGHDR and CDR2 as SFDVKD. The CDR3 is made up of 17 amino acids. The ends lost 2 bases at V and 2 bases at J; junction bases unmatched: 3. The CDR3 DNA sequence: TGTGCCACCAGTGATTCCCGGACTAGCGGGGCCTACAATGAGCAGTTCTTC. The encoded protein is CATSDSRTSGAYNEQFF.

J is TRBJ2-5 and V is TRBV15; D not resolved. V was cut by 0 bases and J by 1 base, with 6 bases left in between. Germline V CDR1 and CDR2: LNHNV, YYDKDF (reference sequence). CDR3 length: 14 amino acids. The CDR3 bases are TGTGCCACCAGCAGAGATCCTAGCCAAGAGACCCAGTACTTC. It yields the protein CATSRDPSQETQYF.

The chain couples TRBV2 to TRBJ2-1, with D perhaps TRBD2 (6 bases). V was shortened by 6 bases and J by 9 bases, with 18 bases between the two germline ends. There are 14 residues in the CDR3. Germline-derived CDR1 and CDR2 are SNHLY and FYNNEI. As DNA, the CDR3 is TGTGCCAGCAGCTTTCGACTAGGAGATGGTGAGCAGTTCTTC. Translated: CASSFRLGDGEQFF. The whole variable domain, filled in from reference TRBV2 and TRBJ2-1, reads EPEVTQTPSHQVTQMGQEVILRCVPISNHLYFYWYRQILGQKVEFLVSFYNNEISEKSEIFDDQFSVERPDGSNFTLKIRSTKLEDSAMYFCASSFRLGDGEQFFGPGTRLTVL.